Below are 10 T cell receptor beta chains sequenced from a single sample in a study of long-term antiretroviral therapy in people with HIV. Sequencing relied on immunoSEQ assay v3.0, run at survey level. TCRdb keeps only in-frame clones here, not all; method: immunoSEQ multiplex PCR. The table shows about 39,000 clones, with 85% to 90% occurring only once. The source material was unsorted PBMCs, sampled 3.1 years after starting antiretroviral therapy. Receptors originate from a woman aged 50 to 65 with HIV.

CDR3 in DNA: TGTGCCAGCGAAGGGGGGCCCGCGAACGAGCAGTACTTC. It translates to CASEGGPANEQYF. The genes are TRBV6-6 and TRBJ2-7; D may be TRBD1 or TRBD2 (6 bases each). Trimming removed 8 bases from V and 5 bases from J, with 16 bases in between. Germline V CDR1 and CDR2: MNHNY, SVGAGI (reference sequence). There are 13 residues in the CDR3.

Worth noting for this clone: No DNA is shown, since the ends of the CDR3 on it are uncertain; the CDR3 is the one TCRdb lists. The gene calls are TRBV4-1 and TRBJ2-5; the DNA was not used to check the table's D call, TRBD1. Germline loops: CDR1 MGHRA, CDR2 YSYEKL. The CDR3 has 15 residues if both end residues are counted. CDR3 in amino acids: CASSHSGQGLETQYF.

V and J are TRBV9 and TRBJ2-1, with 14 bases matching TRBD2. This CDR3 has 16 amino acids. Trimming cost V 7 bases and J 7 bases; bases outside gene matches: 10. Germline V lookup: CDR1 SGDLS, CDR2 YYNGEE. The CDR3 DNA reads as TGTGCCAGCGCCAAGAGGACTAGCGGGGGGCAAAATGAGCAGTTCTTC. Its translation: CASAKRTSGGQNEQFF.

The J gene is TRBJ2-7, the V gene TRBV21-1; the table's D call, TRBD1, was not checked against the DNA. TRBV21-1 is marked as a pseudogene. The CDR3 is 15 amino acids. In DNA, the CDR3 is TGTGCCAGCAGCATCCCCCGGACAGGCGCCTACGAGCAGTACTTC. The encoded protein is CASSIPRTGAYEQYF.

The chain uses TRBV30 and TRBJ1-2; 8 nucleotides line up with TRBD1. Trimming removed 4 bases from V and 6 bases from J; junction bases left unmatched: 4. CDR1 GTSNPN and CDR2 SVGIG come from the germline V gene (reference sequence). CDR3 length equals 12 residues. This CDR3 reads CAWNLDRDGYTF. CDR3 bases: TGTGCCTGGAACCTGGACAGGGATGGCTACACCTTC. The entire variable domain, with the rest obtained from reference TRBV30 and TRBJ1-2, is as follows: SQTIHQWPATLVQPVGSPLSLECTVEGTSNPNLYWYRQAAGRGLQLLFYSVGIGQISSEVPQNLSASRPQDRQFILSSKKLLLSDSGFYLCAWNLDRDGYTFGSGTRLTVV.

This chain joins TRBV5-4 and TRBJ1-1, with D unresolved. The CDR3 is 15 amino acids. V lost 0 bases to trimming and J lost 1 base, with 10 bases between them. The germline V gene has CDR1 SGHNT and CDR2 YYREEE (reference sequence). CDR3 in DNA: TGTGCCAGCAGCTTGGCCAAAACACCGAACACTGAAGCTTTCTTT. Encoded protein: CASSLAKTPNTEAFF.

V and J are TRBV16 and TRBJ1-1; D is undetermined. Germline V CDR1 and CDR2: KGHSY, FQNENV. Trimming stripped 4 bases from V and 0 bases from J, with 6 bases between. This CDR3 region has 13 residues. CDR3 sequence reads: CASSRAVNTEAFF. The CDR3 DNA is TGTGCCAGCAGCCGCGCCGTGAACACTGAAGCTTTCTTT.

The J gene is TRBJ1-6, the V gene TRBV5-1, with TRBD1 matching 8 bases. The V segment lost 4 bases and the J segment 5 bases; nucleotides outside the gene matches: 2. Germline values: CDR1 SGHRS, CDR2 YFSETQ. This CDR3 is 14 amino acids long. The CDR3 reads CASSRDRNNSPLHF. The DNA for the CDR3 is TGCGCCAGCAGCCGGGACAGGAATAATTCACCCCTCCACTTT.

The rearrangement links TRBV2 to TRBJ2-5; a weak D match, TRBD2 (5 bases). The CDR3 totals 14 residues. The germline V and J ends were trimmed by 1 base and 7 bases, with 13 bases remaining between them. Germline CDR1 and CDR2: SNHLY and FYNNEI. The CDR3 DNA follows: TGTGCCAGCAGTGAAGGCAATCCCGCGGGGACCCAGTACTTC. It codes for CASSEGNPAGTQYF. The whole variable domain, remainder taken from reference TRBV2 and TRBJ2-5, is EPEVTQTPSHQVTQMGQEVILRCVPISNHLYFYWYRQILGQKVEFLVSFYNNEISEKSEIFDDQFSVERPDGSNFTLKIRSTKLEDSAMYFCASSEGNPAGTQYFGPGTRLLVL.

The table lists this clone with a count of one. CDR3 sequence (DNA): TGTGCCATCAGTGAGGGATATGCCTCCAGGACCCAGTACTTC. As protein: CAISEGYASRTQYF. V gene TRBV10-3 combines with J gene TRBJ2-5; D not resolved. Trimming shortened V by 2 bases and J by 7 bases, and 14 bases separated the two germline ends. Germline V lookup: CDR1 ENHRY, CDR2 SYGVKD. This CDR3 spans 14 amino acids.